These 3 T cell receptor beta chains were sequenced from one sample in a study of T-cell memory formation after mild COVID-19. MiXCR was run by TCRdb on the 5' RACE reads, yielding one entry per CDR3 protein. The sample holds approximately 82,000 distinct CDR3 sequences, roughly 12% seen once. The sequencing input was PBMCs or a T cell subset sorted from them (not recorded which). The origin of the receptors is a man aged 18-30 years who had mild COVID-19 (a few samples of this study predate the infection). Cell type and time point are not known.

This clonotype was observed a few times. The CDR3 bases are TGTGCCAGCAGCCCCCGGTCCCCGAGGGAGCAGTACGTC. Translated: CASSPRSPREQYV. J is TRBJ2-7 and V is TRBV6-2 or TRBV6-3, with D uncertain. Between the trimmed V and J ends, which lost 6 bases and 7 bases, there was a span of 16 bases. The CDR3 extends over 13 amino acids. Germline-derived CDR1 and CDR2 are MNHEY and SVGEGT.

This clonotype was recorded many times. The chain recombines TRBV5-1 with TRBJ2-7; tentatively, D is TRBD2 (5 bases). The germline V gene has CDR1 SGHRS and CDR2 YFSETQ. CDR3 length: 14 amino acids. V was trimmed by 2 bases and J by 2 bases, leaving 11 bases between them. CDR3 nucleotides: TGCGCCAGCAGCTTCACGGGGAATACCTACGAGCAGTACTTC. Protein: CASSFTGNTYEQYF.

This clonotype was counted only a few times. The rearrangement joins TRBV7-6 to TRBJ2-1; the match to TRBD1 covers 7 bases. CDR1 is SGHVS, CDR2 FNYEAQ, per germline. V was clipped by 5 bases and J by 5 bases; unmatched bases: 12. The CDR3 covers 16 residues. The CDR3 nucleotides are TGTGCCAGCAGCCCCCTCGCCGGGACAGACGACAATGAGCAGTTCTTC. Translation: CASSPLAGTDDNEQFF.